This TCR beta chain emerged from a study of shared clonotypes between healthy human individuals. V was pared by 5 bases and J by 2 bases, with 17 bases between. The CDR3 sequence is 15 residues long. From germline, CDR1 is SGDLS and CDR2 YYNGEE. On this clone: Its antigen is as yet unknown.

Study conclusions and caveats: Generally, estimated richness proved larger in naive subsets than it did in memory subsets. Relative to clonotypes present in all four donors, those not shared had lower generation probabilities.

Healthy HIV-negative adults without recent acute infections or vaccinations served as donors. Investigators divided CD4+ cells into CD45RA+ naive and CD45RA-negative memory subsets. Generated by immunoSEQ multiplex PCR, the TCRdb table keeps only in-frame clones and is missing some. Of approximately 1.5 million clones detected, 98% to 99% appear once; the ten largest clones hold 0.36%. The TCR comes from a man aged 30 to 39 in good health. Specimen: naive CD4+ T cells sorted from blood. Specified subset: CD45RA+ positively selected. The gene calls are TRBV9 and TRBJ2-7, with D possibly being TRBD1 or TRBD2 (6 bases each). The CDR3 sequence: CASSGGGPQTYEQYF. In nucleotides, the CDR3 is TGTGCCAGCAGTGGAGGGGGGCCCCAAACCTACGAGCAGTACTTC.